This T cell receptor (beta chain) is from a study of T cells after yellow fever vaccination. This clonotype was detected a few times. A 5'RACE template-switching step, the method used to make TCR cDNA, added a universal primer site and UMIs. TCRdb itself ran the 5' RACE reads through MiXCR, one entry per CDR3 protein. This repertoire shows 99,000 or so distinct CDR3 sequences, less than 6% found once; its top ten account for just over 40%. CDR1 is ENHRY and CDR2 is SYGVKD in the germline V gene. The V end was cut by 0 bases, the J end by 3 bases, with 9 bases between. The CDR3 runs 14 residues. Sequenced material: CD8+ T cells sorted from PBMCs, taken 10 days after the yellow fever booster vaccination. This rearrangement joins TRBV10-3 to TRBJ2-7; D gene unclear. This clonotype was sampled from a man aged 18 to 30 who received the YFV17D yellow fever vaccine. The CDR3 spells CAISESGGIYEQYF. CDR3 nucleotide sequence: TGTGCCATCAGTGAGTCGGGCGGAATCTACGAGCAGTACTTC.